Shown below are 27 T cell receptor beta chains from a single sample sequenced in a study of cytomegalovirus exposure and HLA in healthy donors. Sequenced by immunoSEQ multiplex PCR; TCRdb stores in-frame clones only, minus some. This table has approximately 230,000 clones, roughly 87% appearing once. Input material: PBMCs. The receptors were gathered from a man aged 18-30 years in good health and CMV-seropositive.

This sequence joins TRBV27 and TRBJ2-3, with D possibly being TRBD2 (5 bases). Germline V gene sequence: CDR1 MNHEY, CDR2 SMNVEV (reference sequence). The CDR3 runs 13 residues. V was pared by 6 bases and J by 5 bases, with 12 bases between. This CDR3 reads CASSKEGIDTQYF. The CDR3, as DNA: TGTGCCAGCAGCAAAGAGGGAATAGATACGCAGTATTTT.

The CDR3 DNA follows: TGTGCCAGCAGCCCGGGGGGGTTTAGTGGCTACACCTTC. Translation gives CASSPGGFSGYTF. The rearrangement joins TRBV7-3 to TRBJ1-2, with D perhaps matching TRBD1 (5 bases). Trimming took 5 bases from V and 7 from J, leaving 14 bases between them. Germline CDR1 is SGHTA and CDR2 is FQGTGA. There are 13 residues in the CDR3.

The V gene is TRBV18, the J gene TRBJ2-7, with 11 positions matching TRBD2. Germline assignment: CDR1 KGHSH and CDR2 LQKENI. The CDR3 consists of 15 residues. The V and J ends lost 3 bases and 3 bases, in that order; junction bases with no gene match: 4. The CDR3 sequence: CASSPGLAELYEQYF. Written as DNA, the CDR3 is TGTGCCAGCTCACCGGGACTAGCGGAACTCTACGAGCAGTACTTC.

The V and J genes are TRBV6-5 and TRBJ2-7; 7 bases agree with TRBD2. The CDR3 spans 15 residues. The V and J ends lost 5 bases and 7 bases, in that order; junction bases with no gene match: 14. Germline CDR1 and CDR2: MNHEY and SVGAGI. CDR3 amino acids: CASSGPASGLWEQYF. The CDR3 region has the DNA TGTGCCAGCAGTGGTCCGGCTAGCGGCCTCTGGGAGCAGTACTTC.

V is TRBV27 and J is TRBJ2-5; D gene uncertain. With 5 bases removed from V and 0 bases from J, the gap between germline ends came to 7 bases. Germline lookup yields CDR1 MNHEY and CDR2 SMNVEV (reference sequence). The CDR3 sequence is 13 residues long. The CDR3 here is CASSTRYQETQYF. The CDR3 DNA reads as TGTGCCAGCAGTACCCGGTACCAAGAGACCCAGTACTTC.

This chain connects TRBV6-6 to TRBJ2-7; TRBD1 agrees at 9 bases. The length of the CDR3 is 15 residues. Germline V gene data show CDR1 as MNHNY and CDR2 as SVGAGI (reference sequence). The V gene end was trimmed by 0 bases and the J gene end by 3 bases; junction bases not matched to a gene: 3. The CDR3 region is CASSYSDRGNYEQYF. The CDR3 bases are TGTGCCAGCAGTTACTCGGACAGGGGTAACTACGAGCAGTACTTC.

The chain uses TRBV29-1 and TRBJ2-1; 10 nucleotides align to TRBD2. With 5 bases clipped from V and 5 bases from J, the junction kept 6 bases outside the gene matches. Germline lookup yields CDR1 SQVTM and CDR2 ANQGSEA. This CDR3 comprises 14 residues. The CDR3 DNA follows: TGCAGCGTTAGTCGGACTAGCGGCCACAATGAGCAGTTCTTC. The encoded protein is CSVSRTSGHNEQFF.

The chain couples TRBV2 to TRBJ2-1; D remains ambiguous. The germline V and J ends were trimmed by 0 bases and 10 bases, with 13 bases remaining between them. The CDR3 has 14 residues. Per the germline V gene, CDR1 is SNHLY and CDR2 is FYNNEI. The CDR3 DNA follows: TGTGCCAGCAGTGAAGCGGGCAGCCCCATGGAGCAGTTCTTC. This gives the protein CASSEAGSPMEQFF.

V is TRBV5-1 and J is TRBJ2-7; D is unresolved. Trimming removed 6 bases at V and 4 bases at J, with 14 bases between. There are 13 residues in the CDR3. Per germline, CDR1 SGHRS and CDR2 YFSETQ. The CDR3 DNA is TGCGCCAGCATGGGGATTAGTGGGTACGAGCAGTACTTC. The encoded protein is CASMGISGYEQYF.

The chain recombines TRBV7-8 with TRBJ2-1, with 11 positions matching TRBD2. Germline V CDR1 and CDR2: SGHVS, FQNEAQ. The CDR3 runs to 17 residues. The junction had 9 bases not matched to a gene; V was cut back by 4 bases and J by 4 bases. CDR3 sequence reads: CASSSFYGTSGYNEQFF. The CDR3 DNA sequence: TGTGCCAGCAGCTCATTTTACGGGACTAGCGGATACAATGAGCAGTTCTTC.

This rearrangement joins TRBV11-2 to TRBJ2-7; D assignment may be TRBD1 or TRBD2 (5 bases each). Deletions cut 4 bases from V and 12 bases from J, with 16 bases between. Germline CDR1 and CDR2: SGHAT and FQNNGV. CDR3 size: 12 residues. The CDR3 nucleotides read TGTGCCAGCAGCTCTGTGTGGGGGTCTCGGTACTTC. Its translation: CASSSVWGSRYF.

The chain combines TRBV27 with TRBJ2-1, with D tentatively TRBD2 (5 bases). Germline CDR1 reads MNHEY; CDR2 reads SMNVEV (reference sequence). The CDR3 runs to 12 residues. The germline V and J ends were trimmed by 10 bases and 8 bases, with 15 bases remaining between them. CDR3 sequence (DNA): TGTGCCACACGAATCGGGGTGTATGAGCAGTTCTTC. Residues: CATRIGVYEQFF.

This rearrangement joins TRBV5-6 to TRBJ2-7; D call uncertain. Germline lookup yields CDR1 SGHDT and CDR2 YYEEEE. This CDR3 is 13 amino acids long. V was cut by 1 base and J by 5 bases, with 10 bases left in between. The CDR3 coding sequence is TGTGCCAGCAGCTTGCTAGGGATCCACGAGCAGTACTTC. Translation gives CASSLLGIHEQYF. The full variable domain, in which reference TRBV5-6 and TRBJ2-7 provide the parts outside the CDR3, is DAGVTQSPTHLIKTRGQQVTLRCSPKSGHDTVSWYQQALGQGPQFIFQYYEEEERQRGNFPDRFSGHQFPNYSSELNVNALLLGDSALYLCASSLLGIHEQYFGPGTRLTVT.

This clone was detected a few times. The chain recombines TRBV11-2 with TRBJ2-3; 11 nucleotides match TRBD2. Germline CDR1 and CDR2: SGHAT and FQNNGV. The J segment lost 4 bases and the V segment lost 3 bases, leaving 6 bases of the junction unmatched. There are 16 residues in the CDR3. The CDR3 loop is CASSLSVAGGADTQYF. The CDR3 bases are TGTGCCAGCAGCTTGAGCGTAGCGGGAGGGGCAGATACGCAGTATTTT.

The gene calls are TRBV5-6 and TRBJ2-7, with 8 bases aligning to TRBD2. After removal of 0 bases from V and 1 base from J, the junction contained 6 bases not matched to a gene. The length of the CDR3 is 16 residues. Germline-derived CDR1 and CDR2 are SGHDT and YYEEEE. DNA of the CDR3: TGTGCCAGCAGCTTGGCAGGGCGGGAGGTATCCTACGAGCAGTACTTC. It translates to CASSLAGREVSYEQYF.

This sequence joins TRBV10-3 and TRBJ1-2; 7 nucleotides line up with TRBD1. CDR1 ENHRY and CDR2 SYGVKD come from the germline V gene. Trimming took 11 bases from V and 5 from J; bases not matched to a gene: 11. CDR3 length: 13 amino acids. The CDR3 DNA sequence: TGTGCCTCTGCCCTCCGACAGGGTTATGGCTACACCTTC. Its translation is CASALRQGYGYTF.

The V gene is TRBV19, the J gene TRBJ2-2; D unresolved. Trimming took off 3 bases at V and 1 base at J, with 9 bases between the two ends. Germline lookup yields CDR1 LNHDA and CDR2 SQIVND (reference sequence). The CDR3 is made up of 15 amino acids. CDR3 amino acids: CASSIRPKNTGELFF. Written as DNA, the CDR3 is TGTGCCAGTAGTATCAGACCTAAGAACACCGGGGAGCTGTTTTTT.

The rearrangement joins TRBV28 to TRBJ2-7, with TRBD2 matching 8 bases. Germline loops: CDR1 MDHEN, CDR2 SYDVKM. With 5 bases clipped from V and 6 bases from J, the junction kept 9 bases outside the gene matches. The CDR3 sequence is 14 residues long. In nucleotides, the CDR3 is TGTGCCAGCAGTCAACCGGGACTAGGAGGCGAGCAGTACTTC. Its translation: CASSQPGLGGEQYF.

The CDR3 DNA is TGTGCCAGCTCCCATGGGGGGTCGGCCACTGAAGCTTTCTTT. Its translation: CASSHGGSATEAFF. This chain connects TRBV25-1 to TRBJ1-1; D perhaps matches TRBD1 (5 bases). V lost 8 bases and J 4 bases, leaving 17 bases between the germline ends. This CDR3 contains 14 residues. CDR1 is MGHDK and CDR2 is SYGVNS in the germline V gene.

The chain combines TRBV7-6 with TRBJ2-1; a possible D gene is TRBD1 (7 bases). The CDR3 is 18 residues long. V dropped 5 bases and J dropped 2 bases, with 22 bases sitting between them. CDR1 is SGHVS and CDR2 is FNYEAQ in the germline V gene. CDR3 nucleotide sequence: TGTGCCAGCAGCCCCAGGGTCCAGGGGGGCTACACCTACAATGAGCAGTTCTTC. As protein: CASSPRVQGGYTYNEQFF.

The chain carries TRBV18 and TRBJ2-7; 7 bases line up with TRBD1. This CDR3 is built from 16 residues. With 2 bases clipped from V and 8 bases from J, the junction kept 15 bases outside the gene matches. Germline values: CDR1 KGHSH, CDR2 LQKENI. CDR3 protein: CASSPNRGPDRVQQYF. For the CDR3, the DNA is TGTGCCAGCTCACCAAACAGGGGCCCCGACCGGGTGCAGCAGTACTTC.

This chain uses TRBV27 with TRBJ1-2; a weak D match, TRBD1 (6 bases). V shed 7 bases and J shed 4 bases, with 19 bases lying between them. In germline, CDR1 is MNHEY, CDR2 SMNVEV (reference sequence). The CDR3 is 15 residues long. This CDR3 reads CASNPGGATTYGYTF. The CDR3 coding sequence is TGTGCCAGCAACCCTGGGGGGGCGACTACCTATGGCTACACCTTC.

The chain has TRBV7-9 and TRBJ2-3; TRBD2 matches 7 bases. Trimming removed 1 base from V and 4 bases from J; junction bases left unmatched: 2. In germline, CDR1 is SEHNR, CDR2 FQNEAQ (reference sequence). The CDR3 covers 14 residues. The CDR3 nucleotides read TGTGCCAGCAGCTTAGACCTAGCGGCAGATACGCAGTATTTT. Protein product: CASSLDLAADTQYF. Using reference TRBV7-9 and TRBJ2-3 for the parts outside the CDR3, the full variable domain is DTGVSQNPRHKITKRGQNVTFRCDPISEHNRLYWYRQTLGQGPEFLTYFQNEAQLEKSRLLSDRFSAERPKGSFSTLEIQRTEQGDSAMYLCASSLDLAADTQYFGPGTRLTVL.

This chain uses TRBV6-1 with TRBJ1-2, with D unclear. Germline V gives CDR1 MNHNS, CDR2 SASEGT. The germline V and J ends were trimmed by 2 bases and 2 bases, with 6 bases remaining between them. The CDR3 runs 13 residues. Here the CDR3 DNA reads TGTGCCAGCAGTGAACAGCCAAACTATGGCTACACCTTC. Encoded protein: CASSEQPNYGYTF.

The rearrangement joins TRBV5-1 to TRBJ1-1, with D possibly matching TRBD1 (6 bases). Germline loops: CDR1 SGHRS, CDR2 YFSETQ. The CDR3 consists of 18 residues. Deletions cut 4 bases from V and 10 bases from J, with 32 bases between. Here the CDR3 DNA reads TGCGCCAGCAGCCGGGCTTCTTTGGGAGGAAGGGGGGCCCAGGGAGCTTTCTTT. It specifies CASSRASLGGRGAQGAFF.

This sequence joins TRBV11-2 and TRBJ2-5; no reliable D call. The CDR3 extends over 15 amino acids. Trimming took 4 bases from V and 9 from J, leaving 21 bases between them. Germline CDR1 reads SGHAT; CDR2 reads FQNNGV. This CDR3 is CASSSWDSPLKPQYF. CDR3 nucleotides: TGTGCCAGCAGCTCTTGGGATAGCCCCCTCAAGCCCCAGTACTTC.

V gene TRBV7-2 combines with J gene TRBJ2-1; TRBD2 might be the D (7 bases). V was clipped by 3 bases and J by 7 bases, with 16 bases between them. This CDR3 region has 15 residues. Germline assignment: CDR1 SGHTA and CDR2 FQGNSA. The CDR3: CASSLGGAGRNEQFF. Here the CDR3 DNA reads TGTGCCAGCAGCTTGGGGGGGGCCGGAAGGAATGAGCAGTTCTTC.